A single sample is the source of the 30 T cell receptor beta chains below, sequenced in a study of type 1 regulatory T cells. Each CDR3 protein gets one entry after TCRdb re-called the reads with MiXCR. Of approximately 97,000 distinct CDR3 sequences in the sample, roughly 31% are singletons; the top ten hold less than 2.5%. The sample was CD4+ T cells, either the whole sample or a sorted fraction (not recorded which). These receptors were obtained from a human donor in good health.

The table lists this clonotype with many counts. The chain carries TRBV19 and TRBJ2-3; no clear D. CDR3 size: 14 residues. Germline-derived CDR1 and CDR2 are LNHDA and SQIVND (reference sequence). V gave up 7 bases and J gave up 0 bases, with 11 bases separating them. CDR3 residues: CASTEQPSTDTQYF. CDR3 sequence (DNA): TGTGCCAGTACTGAACAGCCTAGCACAGATACGCAGTATTTT.

The V and J genes are TRBV20-1 and TRBJ2-6; TRBD2 might be the D (5 bases). V lost 6 bases, J lost 2 bases, and 11 bases lay in between. CDR3 length: 14 amino acids. Germline V lookup: CDR1 DFQATT, CDR2 SNEGSKA (reference sequence). The CDR3 sequence: CSAPGGAGANVLTF. DNA for the CDR3: TGCAGTGCCCCCGGAGGCGCTGGGGCCAACGTCCTGACTTTC.

J is TRBJ2-1 and V is TRBV29-1; 7 bases map to TRBD1. From germline, CDR1 is SQVTM and CDR2 ANQGSEA. The CDR3 loop spans 14 amino acids. The V segment lost 8 bases and the J segment 4 bases; nucleotides outside the gene matches: 11. CDR3 coding DNA: TGCAGCTCTGCCCCTACAGGGGTTTACAATGAGCAGTTCTTC. Its protein is CSSAPTGVYNEQFF.

The V gene is TRBV20-1, the J gene TRBJ1-1; D ambiguous. The germline V gene has CDR1 DFQATT and CDR2 SNEGSKA (reference sequence). Deletions cut 6 bases from V and 0 bases from J, with 11 bases between. The CDR3 totals 13 residues. The CDR3 reads CSATITLNTEAFF. DNA for the CDR3: TGCAGTGCCACAATTACATTGAACACTGAAGCTTTCTTT.

This chain connects TRBV28 to TRBJ2-2, with D perhaps matching TRBD2 (6 bases). Germline V lookup: CDR1 MDHEN, CDR2 SYDVKM. The CDR3 is 15 residues long. The V and J ends lost 4 bases and 4 bases respectively, with 13 bases between them. In DNA form, the CDR3 reads TGTGCCAGCAGTTATGATGGGGGGACCACCGGGGAGCTGTTTTTT. This gives the protein CASSYDGGTTGELFF.

This chain uses TRBV5-1 with TRBJ1-1, with D possibly being TRBD1 (5 bases). The ends were cut back, 0 bases at V and 4 bases at J, with 10 bases in the middle. This CDR3 region has 14 residues. Germline CDR1 and CDR2: SGHRS and YFSETQ. The CDR3 here is CASSLAGSSTEAFF. DNA of the CDR3: TGCGCCAGCAGCTTGGCAGGGTCCAGCACTGAAGCTTTCTTT.

A few counts support this clonotype. The chain uses TRBV10-3 and TRBJ2-7; no firm D call. Trimming stripped 0 bases from V and 6 bases from J, with 12 bases between. Germline loops: CDR1 ENHRY, CDR2 SYGVKD. The CDR3 is made up of 14 amino acids. This CDR3 is CAISESGWGIEQYF. CDR3 coding DNA: TGTGCCATCAGTGAGTCTGGATGGGGTATCGAGCAGTACTTC.

The chain employs TRBV5-4 and TRBJ1-2; D is perhaps TRBD1 (6 bases). CDR1 and CDR2 (germline): SGHNT, YYREEE (reference sequence). The CDR3 runs to 13 residues. Deletions cut 4 bases from V and 5 bases from J, with 12 bases between. DNA of the CDR3: TGTGCCAGCAGCCCGACAGGTCCATATGGCTACACCTTC. It is translated as CASSPTGPYGYTF.

This clonotype was picked up a small number of times. V is TRBV20-1 and J is TRBJ2-3; TRBD2 matches at 12 bases. CDR1 and CDR2 from the germline V gene are DFQATT and SNEGSKA (reference sequence). CDR3 size: 16 residues. V shed 2 bases and J 2 bases; nucleotides not matched to a gene: 5. CDR3 sequence: CSARLGLAGLTDTQYF. The CDR3 DNA sequence: TGCAGTGCTAGACTCGGACTAGCGGGACTCACAGATACGCAGTATTTT.

There are a few counts of this clonotype. The gene calls are TRBV7-2 and TRBJ1-2; 7 bases match TRBD1. Per the germline V gene, CDR1 is SGHTA and CDR2 is FQGNSA. The junction had 0 bases not matched to a gene; V was cut back by 1 base and J by 4 bases. CDR3 length: 13 residues. CDR3 nucleotide sequence: TGTGCCAGCAGCTTAGGGACAGGCTATGGCTACACCTTC. This codes for CASSLGTGYGYTF.

The chain joins TRBV5-1 to TRBJ1-1, with 10 bases fitting TRBD1. Trimming at V came to 4 bases and at J to 10 bases, leaving 13 bases not matched to a gene. The CDR3 has 15 residues. The germline CDR1 and CDR2 sequences are SGHRS and YFSETQ. CDR3 coding DNA: TGCGCCAGCAGCGTCAGCCTAGGACAGGGGGTTCCAGCTTTCTTT. Amino acids: CASSVSLGQGVPAFF.

This clonotype came up a few times. V is TRBV4-2 and J is TRBJ2-5, with 10 nucleotides matching TRBD2. V was clipped by 1 base and J by 0 bases; unmatched bases: 8. Germline assignment: CDR1 LGHNA and CDR2 YNFKEQ. There are 18 residues in the CDR3. CDR3 amino acids: CASSQGRPSGSYQETQYF. DNA of the CDR3: TGTGCCAGCAGCCAAGGCAGGCCTAGCGGGAGCTACCAAGAGACCCAGTACTTC.

The gene calls are TRBV7-2 and TRBJ2-5; perhaps TRBD1 as D (6 bases). This CDR3 is built from 13 residues. Germline lookup yields CDR1 SGHTA and CDR2 FQGNSA. The V end lost 4 bases, the J end lost 2 bases, and 8 bases lay between the germline ends. CDR3 bases: TGTGCCAGCAGCTCAGGACAGCAAGAGACCCAGTACTTC. Protein: CASSSGQQETQYF.

The CDR3 DNA is TGTGCCAGCAGTTACCGATACGGCGGCTACACCTTC. Its protein is CASSYRYGGYTF. V usage is TRBV6-2 or TRBV6-3 and J usage is TRBJ1-2; D ambiguous. The germline CDR1 and CDR2 sequences are MNHEY and SVGEGT. V was shortened by 2 bases and J by 8 bases, with 9 bases between the two germline ends. CDR3 length: 12 residues.

This chain joins TRBV7-9 and TRBJ1-1; perhaps TRBD1 as D (6 bases). The V gene's germline CDR1 is SEHNR and CDR2 FQNEAQ (reference sequence). Trimming cost V 5 bases and J 6 bases, with 16 bases left between them. The CDR3 loop spans 14 amino acids. The CDR3 DNA follows: TGTGCCAGCAGCCGCGGCGGGGGGCGGCCTGAAGCTTTCTTT. Translation gives CASSRGGGRPEAFF.

This clonotype was recorded once. This chain connects TRBV24-1 to TRBJ2-1; the match to TRBD1 covers 9 bases. There are 15 residues in the CDR3. Looked up from germline, CDR1 is KGHDR and CDR2 is SFDVKD. V shed 3 bases and J 7 bases; nucleotides not matched to a gene: 6. The CDR3 protein is CATSDPGQGRNEQFF. The CDR3 nucleotides are TGTGCCACCAGTGATCCCGGACAGGGGAGGAATGAGCAGTTCTTC.

CDR3 protein: CASSLFGVAKNIQYF. In nucleotides, the CDR3 is TGTGCCAGCAGTTTATTTGGGGTGGCCAAAAACATTCAGTACTTC. This rearrangement joins TRBV28 to TRBJ2-4; D remains unclear. The V end lost 1 base, the J end lost 1 base, and 8 bases lay between the germline ends. CDR3 length equals 15 residues. CDR1 is MDHEN, CDR2 SYDVKM, per germline.

Concerning this clonotype itself: One end of the junction does not line up with germline, which may come from a read error. The gene calls are TRBV11-2 and TRBJ2-7, with 11 bases matching TRBD2. The germline CDR1 and CDR2 sequences are SGHAT and FQNNGV. This CDR3 is built from 14 residues. The CDR3, as DNA: TGTGCCAGCAGCGCGCTAGCGGGAGGAAGGGAGCAGGACTTC. This sequence encodes CASSALAGGREQDF.

The chain has TRBV29-1 and TRBJ1-2; a possible D gene is TRBD1 (5 bases). Trimming left V 7 bases short and J 8 bases short, with 14 bases between. This CDR3 has 11 residues. Germline loops: CDR1 SQVTM, CDR2 ANQGSEA. The DNA for the CDR3 is TGCAGCGGAGGGGAAGGATCGGGCTACACCTTC. Translating gives CSGGEGSGYTF.

CDR3 amino acids: CASSLISGGGSTEAFF. The CDR3 DNA sequence: TGTGCCAGCAGCCTAATTTCGGGCGGGGGGAGCACTGAAGCTTTCTTT. The chain carries TRBV7-9 and TRBJ1-1, with D possibly being TRBD1 (5 bases). The CDR3 loop spans 16 amino acids. Trimming took off 5 bases at V and 4 bases at J, with 20 bases between the two ends. CDR1 is SEHNR and CDR2 is FQNEAQ in the germline V gene (reference sequence).

J is TRBJ2-1 and V is TRBV5-1; TRBD2 aligns across 11 bases. Germline trimming cut 5 bases from V and 5 bases from J; bases unmatched to any gene: 6. The CDR3 has 15 residues. In germline, CDR1 is SGHRS, CDR2 YFSETQ. The CDR3 DNA reads as TGCGCCAGCAGAATAGGGACTAGCGGAAACAATGAGCAGTTCTTC. Its translation is CASRIGTSGNNEQFF.

This clonotype was recorded a few times. This chain uses TRBV5-5 with TRBJ2-7; 7 bases align to TRBD1. The CDR3 covers 15 residues. Germline assignment: CDR1 SGHKS and CDR2 YYEKEE (reference sequence). With 0 bases clipped from V and 3 bases from J, the junction kept 6 bases outside the gene matches. The DNA for the CDR3 is TGTGCCAGCAGCTTGGATTGGGACAGATACTACGAGCAGTACTTC. Residues: CASSLDWDRYYEQYF.

This clonotype came up once. The chain couples TRBV7-2 to TRBJ2-7; 8 positions match TRBD2. CDR1 is SGHTA and CDR2 is FQGNSA in the germline V gene. The CDR3 covers 16 residues. After removal of 1 base from V and 4 bases from J, the junction contained 9 bases not matched to a gene. The CDR3 region is CASSLGSAGALYEQYF. CDR3 nucleotides: TGTGCCAGCAGCTTAGGCTCAGCGGGAGCGCTTTACGAGCAGTACTTC. The variable domain in full, with the rest retrieved from reference TRBV7-2 and TRBJ2-7, is GAGVSQSPSNKVTEKGKDVELRCDPISGHTALYWYRQSLGQGLEFLIYFQGNSAPDKSGLPSDRFSAERTGGSVSTLTIQRTQQEDSAVYLCASSLGSAGALYEQYFGPGTRLTVT.

Comment on this clonotype: The junction differs from germline at one of its ends, possibly a read error. The CDR3 here is CSWSHPRTSGNVEQYF. CDR3 bases: TGTTCCTGGAGTCACCCAAGGACTAGCGGGAACGTTGAGCAGTACTTC. The chain has TRBV30 and TRBJ2-7; 12 bases map to TRBD2. This CDR3 is 16 amino acids long. CDR1 and CDR2 (germline): GTSNPN, SVGIG (reference sequence).

This chain connects TRBV5-1 to TRBJ2-1; D remains unclear. This CDR3 contains 11 residues. CDR1 SGHRS and CDR2 YFSETQ come from the germline V gene. The V end was cut by 4 bases, the J end by 5 bases, with 4 bases between. DNA for the CDR3: TGCGCCAGCAGCACGGACAATGAGCAGTTCTTC. This translates into CASSTDNEQFF.

In this sample, this clonotype turned up a few times. This rearrangement joins TRBV6-6 to TRBJ2-1, with 12 bases lining up with TRBD2. The CDR3 is 16 amino acids. The germline gives CDR1 MNHNY, CDR2 SVGAGI (reference sequence). V was clipped by 4 bases and J by 7 bases; unmatched bases: 8. CDR3 amino acids: CASSSRLAGAGNEQFF. The DNA for the CDR3 is TGTGCCAGCAGTTCCCGACTAGCGGGAGCGGGTAATGAGCAGTTCTTC.

V gene TRBV11-2 combines with J gene TRBJ2-3, with a tentative D call TRBD1 (6 bases). The CDR3 has 13 amino acids. V dropped 4 bases and J dropped 8 bases, with 13 bases sitting between them. Per the germline V gene, CDR1 is SGHAT and CDR2 is FQNNGV. The CDR3 is CASSSRLGGTQYF. The CDR3 DNA reads TGTGCCAGCAGCTCGCGGCTAGGGGGTACGCAGTATTTT.

The chain carries TRBV28 and TRBJ2-2; D possibly corresponds to TRBD1 (5 bases). Per germline, CDR1 MDHEN and CDR2 SYDVKM. There are 13 residues in the CDR3. V lost 5 bases and J 4 bases, leaving 8 bases between the germline ends. The CDR3 coding sequence is TGTGCCAGCAGTCTGACAGTCACCGGGGAGCTGTTTTTT. Encoded protein: CASSLTVTGELFF.

J is TRBJ2-7 and V is TRBV28, with a possible D match to TRBD2 (6 bases). Germline lookup yields CDR1 MDHEN and CDR2 SYDVKM. CDR3 length: 14 amino acids. Trimming cost V 5 bases and J 2 bases, with 13 bases left between them. This CDR3 reads CASSRTGGTYEQYF. CDR3 DNA sequence: TGTGCCAGCAGTCGGACCGGGGGTACCTACGAGCAGTACTTC.

This chain connects TRBV3-1 to TRBJ2-7; D is unclear. The CDR3 contains 15 residues. V lost 3 bases and J lost 0, with 12 bases in between. Germline loops: CDR1 LGHDT, CDR2 YNNKEL (reference sequence). The CDR3 DNA reads as TGTGCCAGCAGCCACCTGACGACGAGCTCCTACGAGCAGTACTTC. It yields the protein CASSHLTTSSYEQYF.